The 22 T cell receptor beta chains below come from one sample, sequenced in a study of PD-1 blockade in mismatch repair-deficient tumors. Only in-frame clones appear in the TCRdb table, and some are missing; sequencing was by immunoSEQ multiplex PCR. The sample has around 51,000 clones; 81% are singletons. The sequenced sample was peripheral blood, obtained less than 21 weeks after starting pembrolizumab. The receptors originated from an adult with mismatch repair-deficient cancer.

This clone was seen a few times. Here the CDR3 reads CASSSGGGINYGYTF. The CDR3 DNA is TGCGCCAGCAGCTCTGGCGGGGGGATCAACTATGGCTACACCTTC. This chain links TRBV5-1 with TRBJ1-2, with D perhaps matching TRBD1 (5 bases). V lost 3 bases and J lost 2, with 14 bases in between. Germline CDR1 is SGHRS and CDR2 is YFSETQ. CDR3 size: 15 residues.

This rearrangement joins TRBV6-4 to TRBJ1-2; D might be TRBD1 (5 bases). V lost 8 bases, J lost 4 bases, and 14 bases lay in between. CDR1 is MRHNA and CDR2 is SNTAGT in the germline V gene. The CDR3 has 13 amino acids. The CDR3 here is CASGGRGGYGYTF. In nucleotides, the CDR3 is TGTGCCAGCGGCGGACGGGGCGGCTATGGCTACACCTTC.

This chain joins TRBV19 and TRBJ1-3, with 7 bases matching TRBD1. The J segment lost 0 bases and the V segment lost 4 bases, leaving 6 bases of the junction unmatched. Germline CDR1 is LNHDA and CDR2 is SQIVND (reference sequence). The CDR3 has 16 amino acids. CDR3 amino acids: CASSTIRGDSGNTIYF. The CDR3 DNA follows: TGTGCCAGTAGTACCATCAGGGGGGACTCTGGAAACACCATATATTTT.

This chain connects TRBV25-1 to TRBJ2-5; 10 bases align to TRBD1. The CDR3 consists of 14 residues. Germline loops: CDR1 MGHDK, CDR2 SYGVNS. J was trimmed by 5 bases and V by 7 bases; bases with no gene match: 7. In nucleotides, the CDR3 is TGTGCCAGCATTAGGGGGACAGGGGACGAGACCCAGTACTTC. It is translated as CASIRGTGDETQYF.

The chain joins TRBV6-6 to TRBJ2-5; D is perhaps TRBD1 or TRBD2 (5 bases each). This CDR3 spans 16 amino acids. V gave up 4 bases and J gave up 4 bases, with 19 bases separating them. The germline V gene has CDR1 MNHNY and CDR2 SVGAGI (reference sequence). The CDR3 nucleotides are TGTGCCAGCAGTTTAACTCGGGACCCCCTGCCAGAGACCCAGTACTTC. As protein: CASSLTRDPLPETQYF.

The rearrangement joins TRBV18 to TRBJ1-1; 8 bases are shared with TRBD1. Germline V gene lookup returns CDR1 KGHSH and CDR2 LQKENI. CDR3 length: 16 residues. Trimming took 3 bases from V and 5 from J; bases not matched to a gene: 11. The CDR3 DNA sequence: TGTGCCAGCTCACCTATGTTGGGACAGGAGGGGACTGAAGCTTTCTTT. This encodes CASSPMLGQEGTEAFF.

The chain joins TRBV5-1 to TRBJ1-1, with 8 positions matching TRBD1. CDR3 length: 15 residues. Germline values: CDR1 SGHRS, CDR2 YFSETQ. The trim removed 2 bases at V and 1 base at J, leaving 4 bases unmatched. The CDR3 loop reads CASSLMGQANTEAFF. CDR3 coding DNA: TGCGCCAGCAGCTTAATGGGACAGGCGAACACTGAAGCTTTCTTT.

The rearrangement joins TRBV5-1 to TRBJ2-5; 12 bases are a match to TRBD1. V shed 4 bases, J shed 5 bases, and the junction held 9 bases outside the gene matches. This CDR3 comprises 16 residues. CDR1 SGHRS and CDR2 YFSETQ come from the germline V gene. Written as DNA, the CDR3 is TGCGCCAGCAGCCCTAATCCGGGACAGGGGGCTGAGACCCAGTACTTC. Amino acid sequence: CASSPNPGQGAETQYF.

This sequence joins TRBV6-5 and TRBJ2-5, with D possibly matching TRBD1 (5 bases). The germline gives CDR1 MNHEY, CDR2 SVGAGI. This CDR3 has 13 residues. Trimming removed 5 bases at V and 1 base at J, with 8 bases between. CDR3 nucleotide sequence: TGTGCCAGCAGTCAGACAGCCCAAGAGACCCAGTACTTC. It is translated as CASSQTAQETQYF.

The chain employs TRBV6-1 and TRBJ2-1; the D is unclear. The ends were cut back, 4 bases at V and 3 bases at J, with 25 bases in the middle. The CDR3 totals 19 residues. Germline values: CDR1 MNHNS, CDR2 SASEGT. The CDR3 protein is CASSARPIRLTLNYNEQFF. The CDR3 region has the DNA TGTGCCAGCAGTGCCCGACCAATACGTCTTACTCTCAACTACAATGAGCAGTTCTTC.

V usage is TRBV6-5 and J usage is TRBJ2-1; no definite D call. Germline V CDR1 and CDR2: MNHEY, SVGAGI. V dropped 8 bases and J dropped 7 bases, with 6 bases sitting between them. The CDR3 loop spans 10 amino acids. The DNA for the CDR3 is TGTGCCAGCTCTTCGAATGAGCAGTTCTTC. Amino acids: CASSSNEQFF.

V gene TRBV30 combines with J gene TRBJ1-2, with D tentatively TRBD1 (6 bases). V was cut by 0 bases and J by 7 bases, with 15 bases left in between. The germline V gene encodes CDR1 GTSNPN and CDR2 SVGIG (reference sequence). There are 14 residues in the CDR3. DNA for the CDR3: TGTGCCTGGAGTGTACGCAGGGGTCAGGGTGGCTACACCTTC. Encoded protein: CAWSVRRGQGGYTF.

The DNA of the CDR3 is TGTGCCAGCAGCTTAACTAGCGGGAGCTCCTACGAGCAGTACTTC. Translated, it gives CASSLTSGSSYEQYF. The genes are TRBV7-3 and TRBJ2-7; 9 bases line up with TRBD2. With V trimmed by 0 bases and J by 0 bases, 0 bases remained unmatched. CDR1 is SGHTA and CDR2 is FQGTGA in the germline V gene. The length of the CDR3 is 15 residues.

This clone was counted once. This chain uses TRBV11-3 with TRBJ2-3; perhaps TRBD2 as D (5 bases). Trimming pared 2 bases from V and 6 bases from J, leaving 9 bases between. Germline values: CDR1 SGHNT, CDR2 YENEEA. The CDR3 extends over 13 amino acids. The CDR3 nucleotides are TGTGCCAGCAGCTTAACTAGTTGGGATACGCAGTATTTT. Its protein product is CASSLTSWDTQYF.

This clone turned up a few times. The J gene is TRBJ1-2, the V gene TRBV7-3; D call uncertain. Per germline, CDR1 SGHTA and CDR2 FQGTGA. V shed 5 bases and J shed 4 bases, with 2 bases lying between them. CDR3 size: 10 residues. CDR3 residues: CASSLYGYTF. Here the CDR3 DNA reads TGTGCCAGCAGCCTCTATGGCTACACCTTC.

This clone has a handful of counts. This chain links TRBV19 with TRBJ2-1; D might be TRBD1 or TRBD2, each matching 6 bases. The germline V and J ends were trimmed by 4 bases and 9 bases, with 16 bases remaining between them. The CDR3 contains 14 residues. The germline CDR1 and CDR2 sequences are LNHDA and SQIVND (reference sequence). The DNA of the CDR3 is TGTGCCAGTAGTACCCAGGGGCGGGAACTTGAGCAGTTCTTC. The encoded protein is CASSTQGRELEQFF.

The chain carries TRBV19 and TRBJ2-1, with 9 positions matching TRBD2. V lost 4 bases to trimming and J lost 3 bases; unmatched junction nucleotides: 4. CDR1 and CDR2 from the germline V gene are LNHDA and SQIVND (reference sequence). The CDR3 runs 15 residues. The CDR3 bases are TGTGCCAGTAGTACCCCTAGCGGGGACTACAATGAGCAGTTCTTC. This gives the protein CASSTPSGDYNEQFF.

This clone has a handful of counts. This CDR3 is also generated by other DNA sequences in the sample. The chain recombines TRBV11-2 with TRBJ1-2, with no clear D. From germline, CDR1 is SGHAT and CDR2 FQNNGV. V lost 4 bases and J 3 bases, leaving 9 bases between the germline ends. This CDR3 spans 13 amino acids. CDR3: CASSSGNYYGYTF. In nucleotides, the CDR3 is TGTGCCAGCAGCTCCGGAAACTACTATGGCTACACCTTC.

The chain combines TRBV9 with TRBJ2-7, with D possibly TRBD1 on 5 matching bases. Looked up from germline, CDR1 is SGDLS and CDR2 is YYNGEE. This CDR3 is 14 amino acids long. Deletions cut 0 bases from V and 7 bases from J, with 14 bases between. The CDR3 nucleotides are TGTGCCAGCAGCGTAGAAGACAGCCTGGGTGAGCAGTACTTC. It codes for CASSVEDSLGEQYF.

The CDR3 DNA reads as TGTGCCAGCAGTCCACAGGGGGAGGGGAACACTGAAGCTTTCTTT. Its protein is CASSPQGEGNTEAFF. The chain couples TRBV6-9 to TRBJ1-1; TRBD1 aligns across 8 bases. In germline, CDR1 is MNHGY, CDR2 SVAAGI. The CDR3 length is 15 residues. V lost 5 bases and J lost 1; bases outside the gene matches: 6.

With respect to this clone: At one of its ends the junction is not consistent with the germline gene, which may arise from a read error. The chain couples TRBV28 to TRBJ1-2; 7 nucleotides match TRBD1. This CDR3 has 12 amino acids. Germline V lookup: CDR1 MDHEN, CDR2 SYDVKM. CDR3 in DNA: TGTGCCACCCTCTCCGCGGGACAGCAATTAAACTTC. Amino acids: CATLSAGQQLNF.

This clone is a singleton in its sample. The V call is TRBV7-9, the J call TRBJ2-1; tentatively, D is TRBD1 (5 bases). The V gene's germline CDR1 is SEHNR and CDR2 FQNEAQ (reference sequence). The CDR3 spans 17 residues. Trimming removed 1 base from V and 0 bases from J, with 13 bases in between. CDR3 bases: TGTGCCAGCAGCTTAGATACGACAGTCCCCTCCTACAATGAGCAGTTCTTC. It yields the protein CASSLDTTVPSYNEQFF.